This T cell receptor beta chain comes out of a study of shared clonotypes between healthy human individuals. Germline loops: CDR1 PRHDT, CDR2 FYEKMQ (reference sequence). The length of the CDR3 is 16 residues. V shed 5 bases, J shed 4 bases, and the junction held 13 bases outside the gene matches. In the original workflow: For the immunoSEQ data, sequences were junction-only without quality scores, so filtering differed. Using immunoSEQ multiplex PCR, the repertoire was profiled, and TCRdb retains in-frame clones only, with some absent. V and J calls and clone size follow that table, whereas D and trimming were derived from the DNA. The repertoire includes about 1.5 million clones, roughly 98% of them detected once, and roughly 0.42% sits in the top ten. Healthy adults negative for HIV, lacking recent acute infections or vaccinations, served as donors.

The clonotype was recovered from a man aged 30 to 39 in good health. The chain has TRBV13 and TRBJ2-7; 8 nucleotides align to TRBD1. The sequenced sample consisted of naive CD4+ T cells sorted from blood. Noted subset: CD45RA+ positively selected. The CDR3, as DNA: TGTGCCAGCAGCCGAACGACTGGACAGGGTACTTACGAGCAGTACTTC. Encoded protein: CASSRTTGQGTYEQYF.